This T cell receptor (beta chain) was obtained from a study of shared clonotypes between healthy human individuals. Study conclusions and caveats: All-four-donor shared clonotypes had higher generation probabilities than non-shared clonotypes did.

An approximately 220 ng quantity of DNA, 25,000 to 30,000 T cell genomes, went into the sorted-subset replicate PCRs. Sequenced by immunoSEQ multiplex PCR; TCRdb stores in-frame clones only, minus some. The table shows roughly 1 million clones, with 65% to 80% occurring only once. Germline CDR1 and CDR2: KGHSH and LQKENI. V shed 4 bases, J shed 0 bases, and the junction held 2 bases outside the gene matches. The CDR3 sequence is 15 residues long. Naive CD4+ cells were CD45RA-selected; the remaining cells were memory. As to this clone: Antigen unknown.

Sample: memory CD4+ T cells sorted from blood. The subset denotes: CD45RA-negative fraction. The source is a man aged 18 to 29 in good health. The chain joins TRBV18 to TRBJ2-2, with TRBD1 identical over 7 bases. The DNA of the CDR3 is TGTGCCAGCTCACTGGGACAGACGAACACCGGGGAGCTGTTTTTT. Its translation: CASSLGQTNTGELFF.